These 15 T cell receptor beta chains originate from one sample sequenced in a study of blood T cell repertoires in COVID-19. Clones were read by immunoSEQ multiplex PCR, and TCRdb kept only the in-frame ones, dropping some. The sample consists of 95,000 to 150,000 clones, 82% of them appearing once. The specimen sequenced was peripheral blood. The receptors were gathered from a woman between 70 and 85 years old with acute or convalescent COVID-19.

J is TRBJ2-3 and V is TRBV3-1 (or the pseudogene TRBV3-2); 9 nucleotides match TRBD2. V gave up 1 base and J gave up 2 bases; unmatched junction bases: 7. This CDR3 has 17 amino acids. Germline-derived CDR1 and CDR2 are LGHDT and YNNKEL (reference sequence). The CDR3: CASSQVVGLANTDTQYF. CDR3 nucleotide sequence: TGTGCCAGCAGCCAAGTCGTAGGACTAGCGAACACAGATACGCAGTATTTT.

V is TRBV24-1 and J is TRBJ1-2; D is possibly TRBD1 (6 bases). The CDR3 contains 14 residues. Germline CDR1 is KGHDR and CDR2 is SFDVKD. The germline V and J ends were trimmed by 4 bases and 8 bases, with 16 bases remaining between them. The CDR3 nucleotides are TGTGCCACCAGTGACCTGGACAGCCGGAAGGGCTACACCTTC. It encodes CATSDLDSRKGYTF.

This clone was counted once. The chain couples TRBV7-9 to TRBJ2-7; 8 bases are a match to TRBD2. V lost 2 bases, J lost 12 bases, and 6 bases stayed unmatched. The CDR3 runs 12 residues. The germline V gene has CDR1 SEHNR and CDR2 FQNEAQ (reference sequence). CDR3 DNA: TGTGCCAGCAGCTTACGGGGGGGCGGATGGTACGTC. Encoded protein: CASSLRGGGWYV.

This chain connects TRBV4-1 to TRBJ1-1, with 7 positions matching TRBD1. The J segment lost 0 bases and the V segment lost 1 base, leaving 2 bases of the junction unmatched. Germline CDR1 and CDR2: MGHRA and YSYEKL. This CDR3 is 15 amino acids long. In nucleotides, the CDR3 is TGCGCCAGCAGCCAAGTGGGACAGCTGAACACTGAAGCTTTCTTT. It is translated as CASSQVGQLNTEAFF.

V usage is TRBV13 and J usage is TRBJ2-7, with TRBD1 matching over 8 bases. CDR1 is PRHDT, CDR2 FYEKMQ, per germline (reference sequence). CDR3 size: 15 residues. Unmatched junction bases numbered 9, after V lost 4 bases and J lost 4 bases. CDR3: CASSYGQGEIYEQYV. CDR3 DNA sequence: TGTGCCAGCAGCTATGGACAGGGAGAAATTTACGAGCAGTACGTC.

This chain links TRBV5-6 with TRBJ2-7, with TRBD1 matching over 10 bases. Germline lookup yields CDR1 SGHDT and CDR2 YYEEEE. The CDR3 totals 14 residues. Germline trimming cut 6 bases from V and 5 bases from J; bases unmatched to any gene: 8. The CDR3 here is CASTWTGGGHEQYV. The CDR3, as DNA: TGTGCCAGCACCTGGACAGGGGGAGGGCACGAGCAGTACGTC.

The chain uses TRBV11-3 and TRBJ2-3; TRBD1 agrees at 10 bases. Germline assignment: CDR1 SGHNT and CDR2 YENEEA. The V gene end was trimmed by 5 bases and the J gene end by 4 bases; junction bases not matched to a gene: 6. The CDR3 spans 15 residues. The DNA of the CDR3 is TGTGCCAGCAGCCCGGGACAGGGGATTGCAGATACGCAGTATTTT. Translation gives CASSPGQGIADTQYF.

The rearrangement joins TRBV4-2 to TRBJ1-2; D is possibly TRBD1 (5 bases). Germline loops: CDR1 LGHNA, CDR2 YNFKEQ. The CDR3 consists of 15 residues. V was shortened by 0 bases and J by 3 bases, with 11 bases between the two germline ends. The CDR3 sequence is CASSQEVRGDYGYTF. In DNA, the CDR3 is TGTGCCAGCAGCCAAGAAGTTCGGGGGGACTATGGCTACACCTTC.

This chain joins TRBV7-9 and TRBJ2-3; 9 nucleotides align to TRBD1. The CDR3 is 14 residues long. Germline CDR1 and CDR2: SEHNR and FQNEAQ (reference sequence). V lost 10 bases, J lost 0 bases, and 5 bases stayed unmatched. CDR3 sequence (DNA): TGTGCCACCACCGGGACAGGGAGCACAGATACGCAGTATTTT. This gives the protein CATTGTGSTDTQYF.

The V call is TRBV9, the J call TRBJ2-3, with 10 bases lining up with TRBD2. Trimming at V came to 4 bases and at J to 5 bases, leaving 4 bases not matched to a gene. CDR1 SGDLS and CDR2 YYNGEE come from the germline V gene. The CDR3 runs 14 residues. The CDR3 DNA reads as TGTGCCAGCAGCTCCGGGACTAGCGTAGATACGCAGTATTTT. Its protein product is CASSSGTSVDTQYF.

The CDR3 DNA reads TGCGCCAGCAGCACGGAGACAGGGAGGTTAACAGATACGCAGTATTTT. Protein sequence: CASSTETGRLTDTQYF. The chain has TRBV5-1 and TRBJ2-3; D might be TRBD1 (7 bases). The germline V and J ends were trimmed by 4 bases and 3 bases, with 18 bases remaining between them. This CDR3 has 16 residues. Germline-derived CDR1 and CDR2 are SGHRS and YFSETQ.

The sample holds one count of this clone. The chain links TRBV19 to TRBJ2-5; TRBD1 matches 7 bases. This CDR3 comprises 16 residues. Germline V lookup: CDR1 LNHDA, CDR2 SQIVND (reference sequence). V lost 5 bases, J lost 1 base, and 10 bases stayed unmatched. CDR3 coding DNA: TGTGCCAGTAGTCCGATACAGGGGTCAGTCCAAGAGACCCAGTACTTC. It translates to CASSPIQGSVQETQYF.

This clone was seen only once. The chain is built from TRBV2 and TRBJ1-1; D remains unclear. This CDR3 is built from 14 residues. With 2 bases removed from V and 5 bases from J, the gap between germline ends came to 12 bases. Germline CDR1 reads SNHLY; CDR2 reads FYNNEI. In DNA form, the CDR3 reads TGTGCCAGCAGTGAATTCAGGTCGGGGACTGAAGCTTTCTTT. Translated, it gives CASSEFRSGTEAFF.

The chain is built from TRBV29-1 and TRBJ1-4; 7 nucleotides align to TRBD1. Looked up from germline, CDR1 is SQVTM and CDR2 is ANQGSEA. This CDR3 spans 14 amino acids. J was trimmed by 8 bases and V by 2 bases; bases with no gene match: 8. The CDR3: CSVESGGGGEKLFF. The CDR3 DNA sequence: TGCAGCGTTGAATCGGGAGGGGGCGGGGAAAAACTGTTTTTT.

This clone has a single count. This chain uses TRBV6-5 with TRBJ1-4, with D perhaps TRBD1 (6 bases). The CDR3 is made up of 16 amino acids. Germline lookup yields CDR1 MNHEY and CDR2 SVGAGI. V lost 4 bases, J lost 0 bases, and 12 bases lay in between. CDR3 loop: CASSFRTAATNEKLFF. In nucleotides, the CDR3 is TGTGCCAGCAGTTTCCGGACAGCCGCAACTAATGAAAAACTGTTTTTT.